Below are 9 T cell receptor beta chains sequenced from a single sample in a study of beta chain features in type 1 diabetes. Study conclusions and caveats: TCRB CDR3 length was moderately but significantly reduced in all four CD4+ subsets of Type 1 diabetes patients.

The antigens these receptors bind are not known. TCRB transcripts that were expressed got sequenced, as all of the isolated RNA had been reverse transcribed. Sequenced by immunoSEQ multiplex PCR; TCRdb stores in-frame clones only, minus some. Of under 300,000 clones in the sample, over 11% are singletons; the top ten hold roughly 0.02%. The specimen sequenced was naive CD4+ T cells from blood. These receptors were taken from a man aged 25 to 45 with type 1 diabetes.

This clone was counted between two and nine times. This rearrangement joins TRBV18 to TRBJ2-5; TRBD2 is a possible D gene (6 bases). V lost 1 base and J lost 4, with 10 bases in between. Germline loops: CDR1 KGHSH, CDR2 LQKENI. The CDR3 spans 14 residues. The CDR3 DNA is TGTGCCAGCTCACCACAGGAGGGTGGAGAGACCCAGTACTTC. This codes for CASSPQEGGETQYF.

This chain links TRBV20-1 with TRBJ1-1; D unclear. The CDR3 runs to 11 residues. Germline V gene data show CDR1 as DFQATT and CDR2 as SNEGSKA (reference sequence). V was pared by 1 base and J by 4 bases, with 4 bases between. The DNA for the CDR3 is TGCAGTGCTAGAGTGGCCACTGAAGCTTTCTTT. Its protein product is CSARVATEAFF.

This clone has a handful of counts. The rearrangement uses TRBV6-6 and TRBJ1-4, with 9 bases identical to TRBD1. The length of the CDR3 is 14 residues. Germline CDR1 MNHNY, CDR2 SVGAGI (reference sequence). Unmatched junction bases numbered 9, after V lost 8 bases and J lost 8 bases. CDR3: CASGRDRASEKLFF. In DNA form, the CDR3 reads TGTGCCAGCGGCCGGGACAGGGCGAGCGAAAAACTGTTTTTT.

The CDR3 region is CASRHRGTNTEAFF. CDR3 DNA sequence: TGTGCCAGTAGACACAGGGGAACGAACACTGAAGCTTTCTTT. The chain combines TRBV19 with TRBJ1-1, with 7 bases matching TRBD1. Germline trimming cut 6 bases from V and 1 base from J; bases unmatched to any gene: 5. Germline-derived CDR1 and CDR2 are LNHDA and SQIVND (reference sequence). This CDR3 spans 14 amino acids.

This clone appeared a few times. The CDR3 sequence: CSVEPGQGGEGYTF. Here the CDR3 DNA reads TGCAGCGTTGAACCTGGACAGGGGGGAGAAGGCTACACCTTC. The genes are TRBV29-1 and TRBJ1-2, with 10 nucleotides matching TRBD1. Trimming took 2 bases from V and 8 from J; bases not matched to a gene: 8. The CDR3 spans 14 residues. Looked up from germline, CDR1 is SQVTM and CDR2 is ANQGSEA.

The rearrangement links TRBV9 to TRBJ1-6, with D unresolved. The ends were cut back, 2 bases at V and 10 bases at J, with 10 bases in the middle. The V gene's germline CDR1 is SGDLS and CDR2 YYNGEE. The CDR3 extends over 13 amino acids. CDR3 coding DNA: TGTGCCAGCAGCGTCGCTGGAGAATCACCCCTCCACTTT. Translated, it gives CASSVAGESPLHF.

The genes are TRBV4-2 and TRBJ1-5, with D hard to call. The CDR3 spans 14 residues. Trimming removed 4 bases from V and 5 bases from J, with 12 bases in between. CDR1 LGHNA and CDR2 YNFKEQ come from the germline V gene. The CDR3 coding sequence is TGTGCCAGCAGCCCCGGTCGGACTGATCAGCCCCAGCATTTT. Translating it yields CASSPGRTDQPQHF.

This clone appeared a few times. The chain couples TRBV30 to TRBJ1-5, with TRBD1 matching 8 bases. The CDR3 has 12 amino acids. The ends lost 5 bases at V and 4 bases at J; junction bases unmatched: 1. The germline CDR1 and CDR2 sequences are GTSNPN and SVGIG (reference sequence). CDR3 residues: CAWGQGNQPQHF. The CDR3 DNA reads TGTGCCTGGGGACAGGGAAATCAGCCCCAGCATTTT.

A few counts support this clone. The genes are TRBV19 and TRBJ2-5; 9 bases align to TRBD1. V trimming: 5 bases; J trimming: 7 bases; junction bases outside the gene matches: 17. This CDR3 region has 17 residues. Germline CDR1 LNHDA, CDR2 SQIVND (reference sequence). CDR3 bases: TGTGCCAGTAGTCCCCCGCGAACAGGGGGCGACTTTGTGACCCAGTACTTC. Its protein is CASSPPRTGGDFVTQYF.